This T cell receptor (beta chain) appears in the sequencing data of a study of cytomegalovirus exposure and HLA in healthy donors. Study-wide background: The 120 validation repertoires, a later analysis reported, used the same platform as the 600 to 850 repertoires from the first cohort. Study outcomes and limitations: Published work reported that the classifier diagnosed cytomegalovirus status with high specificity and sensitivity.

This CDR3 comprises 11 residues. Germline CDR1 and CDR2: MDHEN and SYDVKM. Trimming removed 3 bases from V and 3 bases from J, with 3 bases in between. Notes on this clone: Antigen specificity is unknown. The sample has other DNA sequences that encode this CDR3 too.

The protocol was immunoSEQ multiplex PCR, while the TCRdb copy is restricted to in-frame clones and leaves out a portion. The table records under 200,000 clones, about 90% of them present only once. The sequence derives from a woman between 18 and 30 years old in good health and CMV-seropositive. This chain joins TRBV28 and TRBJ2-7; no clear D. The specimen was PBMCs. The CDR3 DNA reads TGTGCCAGCAGTTTTTACTACGAGCAGTACTTC. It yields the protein CASSFYYEQYF.